The 27 T cell receptor beta chains in this list originate from one sample, sequenced in a study of blood T cell repertoires in COVID-19. The repertoire was sequenced with immunoSEQ multiplex PCR; TCRdb's copy has only in-frame clones and lacks some. The data hold tens of thousands of clones, with about 89% observed a single time. The sequencing input was peripheral blood. The origin of the receptors is a man in his 60s with active or convalescent COVID-19.

This sequence joins TRBV5-4 and TRBJ1-4; 8 bases are a match to TRBD1. Trimming cost V 0 bases and J 11 bases; bases outside gene matches: 12. The CDR3 spans 16 residues. Germline CDR1 reads SGHNT; CDR2 reads YYREEE (reference sequence). The CDR3 DNA sequence: TGTGCCAGCAGCTTGGGGGGGACAGGAGACGTGAATAAACTGTTTTTT. It encodes CASSLGGTGDVNKLFF. The complete variable domain, with remaining parts taken from reference TRBV5-4 and TRBJ1-4, reads ETGVTQSPTHLIKTRGQQVTLRCSSQSGHNTVSWYQQALGQGPQFIFQYYREEENGRGNFPPRFSGLQFPNYSSELNVNALELDDSALYLCASSLGGTGDVNKLFFGSGTQLSVL.

This chain links TRBV24-1 with TRBJ2-2; a weak D match, TRBD2 (6 bases). This CDR3 is 14 amino acids long. V dropped 10 bases and J dropped 1 base, with 12 bases sitting between them. Germline V lookup: CDR1 KGHDR, CDR2 SFDVKD. CDR3 sequence: CATGGSLNTGELFF. The CDR3 DNA reads TGTGCCACGGGAGGTAGCCTGAACACCGGGGAGCTGTTTTTT.

This chain uses TRBV15 with TRBJ1-1; 10 bases are shared with TRBD1. The germline V gene encodes CDR1 LNHNV and CDR2 YYDKDF (reference sequence). Trimming at V came to 1 base and at J to 6 bases, leaving 8 bases not matched to a gene. The CDR3 loop spans 16 amino acids. DNA for the CDR3: TGTGCCACCAGCAGAGTCTCCCTTGGGACAGGGGCTGAAGCTTTCTTT. It specifies CATSRVSLGTGAEAFF.

The rearrangement links TRBV29-1 to TRBJ2-3; D gene uncertain. The CDR3 covers 13 residues. The germline V gene encodes CDR1 SQVTM and CDR2 ANQGSEA. Trimming removed 0 bases at V and 3 bases at J, with 7 bases between. This CDR3 reads CSVEEVRTDTQYF. The CDR3 nucleotides read TGCAGCGTTGAAGAGGTCCGGACAGATACGCAGTATTTT.

CDR3 region: CASSKFRLNYGYTF. CDR3 bases: TGTGCCAGCAGTAAGTTCAGGCTTAACTATGGCTACACCTTC. The chain combines TRBV6-4 with TRBJ1-2; no reliable D call. CDR3 length: 14 residues. V lost 5 bases and J lost 1, with 11 bases in between. CDR1 MRHNA and CDR2 SNTAGT come from the germline V gene.

V usage is TRBV2 and J usage is TRBJ1-1; 7 nucleotides line up with TRBD1. The CDR3 loop spans 14 amino acids. J was trimmed by 4 bases and V by 3 bases; bases with no gene match: 5. Germline values: CDR1 SNHLY, CDR2 FYNNEI. The CDR3 loop reads CASSEGRGVTEAFF. As DNA, the CDR3 is TGTGCCAGCAGTGAGGGCAGGGGGGTCACTGAAGCTTTCTTT.

The chain has TRBV7-6 and TRBJ2-4; TRBD2 agrees at 10 bases. After removal of 5 bases from V and 3 bases from J, the junction contained 7 bases not matched to a gene. Germline-derived CDR1 and CDR2 are SGHVS and FNYEAQ. The CDR3 is 16 amino acids. The CDR3 nucleotides read TGTGCCAGCAGCCCGTTAGCGGGGGGCGGCAAAAACATTCAGTACTTC. Amino acid sequence: CASSPLAGGGKNIQYF.

The J gene is TRBJ1-2, the V gene TRBV28; possible D gene TRBD1, 6 bases. Trimming pared 2 bases from V and 7 bases from J, leaving 14 bases between. The CDR3 contains 14 residues. CDR1 is MDHEN and CDR2 is SYDVKM in the germline V gene. The DNA for the CDR3 is TGTGCCAGCAGTTTAGGGGGGGACACCACTGGCTACACCTTC. It codes for CASSLGGDTTGYTF.

The J gene is TRBJ2-1, the V gene TRBV5-1; 9 bases match TRBD1. Looked up from germline, CDR1 is SGHRS and CDR2 is YFSETQ. V gave up 1 base and J gave up 0 bases; unmatched junction bases: 14. CDR3 length: 20 amino acids. The CDR3 reads CASSLPRDRESAGSYNEQFF. The CDR3 DNA reads as TGCGCCAGCAGCTTGCCCCGGGACAGGGAGAGTGCTGGCTCCTACAATGAGCAGTTCTTC.

The V call is TRBV2, the J call TRBJ1-2; D gene unclear. Trimming pared 7 bases from V and 2 bases from J, leaving 14 bases between. Looked up from germline, CDR1 is SNHLY and CDR2 is FYNNEI. This CDR3 is 14 amino acids long. CDR3 nucleotides: TGTGCCAGCACCCTACAGATGACCAACTATGGCTACACCTTC. Its protein product is CASTLQMTNYGYTF.

The gene calls are TRBV7-8 and TRBJ1-1; D uncertain. Deletions cut 4 bases from V and 7 bases from J, with 19 bases between. The CDR3 runs to 15 residues. Germline loops: CDR1 SGHVS, CDR2 FQNEAQ. CDR3 nucleotides: TGTGCCAGCAGCTCTTCCAACCCAGGACGGGGTGAAGCTTTCTTT. Amino acid sequence: CASSSSNPGRGEAFF.

There are a few counts of this clone. This chain joins TRBV6-2 or TRBV6-3 and TRBJ1-1; D is uncertain. The V gene lost 2 bases and the J gene lost 1 base, with 14 bases spanning the gap. The CDR3 extends over 16 amino acids. Germline CDR1 and CDR2: MNHEY and SVGEGT. The CDR3 DNA reads TGTGCCAGCAGTTACCCAGGCAGCTCCTCGAACACTGAAGCTTTCTTT. Its protein is CASSYPGSSSNTEAFF.

The gene calls are TRBV7-2 and TRBJ2-2, with D perhaps TRBD2 (5 bases). The CDR3 extends over 16 amino acids. Germline V gene lookup returns CDR1 SGHTA and CDR2 FQGNSA. The ends were cut back, 3 bases at V and 6 bases at J, with 17 bases in the middle. The CDR3 DNA follows: TGTGCCAGCAGCTTTAGCGAGGGAAGGGTCCCCGGGGAGCTGTTTTTT. As protein: CASSFSEGRVPGELFF.

This chain connects TRBV6-4 to TRBJ2-2; D is uncertain. Between the trimmed V and J ends, which lost 6 bases and 6 bases, there was a span of 11 bases. The CDR3 spans 13 residues. CDR1 and CDR2 from the germline V gene are MRHNA and SNTAGT. The CDR3 protein is CASRETPSGELFF. The DNA for the CDR3 is TGTGCCAGCAGAGAAACACCATCCGGGGAGCTGTTTTTT.

This clone came up once. The chain carries TRBV15 and TRBJ2-5; 9 bases are a match to TRBD2. Germline V gene sequence: CDR1 LNHNV, CDR2 YYDKDF (reference sequence). CDR3 length: 17 amino acids. V was clipped by 8 bases and J by 1 base; unmatched bases: 14. CDR3: CATLLSPSLAGQETQYF. CDR3 in DNA: TGTGCCACCCTGCTGAGCCCCTCACTAGCGGGCCAAGAGACCCAGTACTTC. The whole variable domain, filled in from reference TRBV15 and TRBJ2-5, reads DAMVIQNPRYQVTQFGKPVTLSCSQTLNHNVMYWYQQKSSQAPKLLFHYYDKDFNNEADTPDNFQSRRPNTSFCFLDIRSPGLGDTAMYLCATLLSPSLAGQETQYFGPGTRLLVL.

This clone was counted a few times. The chain has TRBV7-2 and TRBJ1-1, with 8 bases fitting TRBD1. The J segment lost 2 bases and the V segment lost 5 bases, leaving 7 bases of the junction unmatched. Germline CDR1 SGHTA, CDR2 FQGNSA. There are 15 residues in the CDR3. CDR3 coding DNA: TGTGCCAGCAGCCCCGGACAGGGCTTAAACACTGAAGCTTTCTTT. This codes for CASSPGQGLNTEAFF.

This chain connects TRBV6-6 to TRBJ2-7, with 7 bases identical to TRBD2. The CDR3 contains 16 residues. Per germline, CDR1 MNHNY and CDR2 SVGAGI (reference sequence). J lost 4 bases, V lost 5 bases, and 14 bases had no gene match. The CDR3 bases are TGTGCCAGCAGTACCCCCGGGGGAGGGATACTTTACGAGCAGTACTTC. This gives the protein CASSTPGGGILYEQYF.

As DNA, the CDR3 is TGTGCCAGCAGTTACCTACGGGGAGGAACTTCACCCCTCCACTTT. It encodes CASSYLRGGTSPLHF. J is TRBJ1-6 and V is TRBV6-5; D remains ambiguous. Trimming pared 2 bases from V and 9 bases from J, leaving 14 bases between. The germline V gene encodes CDR1 MNHEY and CDR2 SVGAGI. CDR3 size: 15 residues.

A few counts support this clone. This chain links TRBV20-1 with TRBJ2-5, with D possibly matching TRBD2 (5 bases). V dropped 3 bases and J dropped 7 bases, with 9 bases sitting between them. There are 11 residues in the CDR3. CDR1 is DFQATT and CDR2 is SNEGSKA in the germline V gene (reference sequence). As DNA, the CDR3 is TGCAGTGCTAGTCCGGCGGGGACCCAGTACTTC. Its protein product is CSASPAGTQYF.

The rearrangement joins TRBV29-1 to TRBJ2-7, with no clear D. V was shortened by 4 bases and J by 2 bases, with 12 bases between the two germline ends. CDR3 length: 13 residues. Germline V gene data show CDR1 as SQVTM and CDR2 as ANQGSEA. The CDR3 protein is CSVATSATYEQYF. The CDR3 DNA follows: TGCAGCGTTGCGACTTCGGCAACCTACGAGCAGTACTTC.

The chain is built from TRBV6-5 and TRBJ1-2; D may be TRBD1 (5 bases). Germline CDR1 is MNHEY and CDR2 is SVGAGI. The CDR3 length is 14 residues. V dropped 8 bases and J dropped 5 bases, with 18 bases sitting between them. The CDR3 loop is CASLRSTGSYGYTF. CDR3 nucleotide sequence: TGTGCCAGCTTACGAAGCACAGGCAGTTATGGCTACACCTTC.

V usage is TRBV5-1 and J usage is TRBJ2-1, with D perhaps TRBD2 (6 bases). The CDR3 has 14 amino acids. In germline, CDR1 is SGHRS, CDR2 YFSETQ. Trimming stripped 6 bases from V and 10 bases from J, with 20 bases between. CDR3 residues: CASTNPRGSLEQFF. The CDR3 region has the DNA TGCGCCAGCACTAACCCTCGGGGGAGTCTGGAGCAGTTCTTC.

CDR3 region: CASSEVGQGRAGGYTF. CDR3 in DNA: TGTGCCAGCAGTGAAGTGGGACAGGGGCGCGCAGGGGGCTACACCTTC. The rearrangement links TRBV6-1 to TRBJ1-2; TRBD1 matches 10 bases. The length of the CDR3 is 16 residues. V was pared by 1 base and J by 8 bases, with 10 bases of the junction left unmatched. CDR1 is MNHNS and CDR2 is SASEGT in the germline V gene.

The chain couples TRBV4-2 to TRBJ2-7, with D unresolved. CDR1 and CDR2 (germline): LGHNA, YNFKEQ. The CDR3 spans 14 residues. Trimming removed 4 bases from V and 3 bases from J, with 13 bases in between. The CDR3 nucleotides read TGTGCCAGCAGCCCGTTGGCGGCTAACTACGAGCAGTACTTC. Its protein product is CASSPLAANYEQYF.

The chain couples TRBV6-5 to TRBJ1-1; D gene uncertain. CDR1 is MNHEY and CDR2 is SVGAGI in the germline V gene. Between the trimmed V and J ends, which lost 8 bases and 0 bases, there was a span of 10 bases. The CDR3 spans 13 residues. The CDR3 spells CASQIGVNTEAFF. CDR3 nucleotides: TGTGCCAGCCAAATCGGGGTGAACACTGAAGCTTTCTTT.

This clone was picked up one time. The chain carries TRBV9 and TRBJ2-5; TRBD1 might be the D (5 bases). Germline CDR1 reads SGDLS; CDR2 reads YYNGEE. V was cut by 3 bases and J by 1 base, with 7 bases left in between. The CDR3 extends over 13 amino acids. CDR3 protein: CASSADSQETQYF. CDR3 in DNA: TGTGCCAGCAGCGCAGACAGCCAAGAGACCCAGTACTTC.

This sequence joins TRBV30 and TRBJ1-2, with no clear D. The CDR3 totals 13 residues. Trimming took 3 bases from V and 4 from J, leaving 12 bases between them. The V gene's germline CDR1 is GTSNPN and CDR2 SVGIG (reference sequence). The CDR3 reads CAWRAGSLYGYTF. CDR3 DNA sequence: TGTGCCTGGAGGGCGGGGAGTCTCTATGGCTACACCTTC. The full variable domain, its missing parts supplied by reference TRBV30 and TRBJ1-2, is SQTIHQWPATLVQPVGSPLSLECTVEGTSNPNLYWYRQAAGRGLQLLFYSVGIGQISSEVPQNLSASRPQDRQFILSSKKLLLSDSGFYLCAWRAGSLYGYTFGSGTRLTVV.